Presented here are 20 T cell receptor beta chains from one specimen sequenced in a study of T cell responses to AZD1222 COVID-19 vaccine. Only in-frame clones appear in the TCRdb table, and some are missing; sequencing was by immunoSEQ multiplex PCR. This sample yields about 92,000 clones, of which approximately 91% are seen a single time; around a fifth belongs to the top ten. The sample in question was peripheral blood, obtained on day 0 of AZD1222 vaccination. The receptors originated from an adult in good health.

V usage is TRBV7-2 and J usage is TRBJ1-4, with D perhaps matching TRBD1 (5 bases). Germline V gene data show CDR1 as SGHTA and CDR2 as FQGNSA. The CDR3 covers 15 residues. Trimming shortened V by 0 bases and J by 4 bases, and 9 bases separated the two germline ends. The CDR3 nucleotides read TGTGCCAGCAGCTTAGCCTCAGGGAATAATGAAAAACTGTTTTTT. Amino acids: CASSLASGNNEKLFF.

The chain uses TRBV19 and TRBJ1-4, with 7 bases fitting TRBD1. With 5 bases clipped from V and 4 bases from J, the junction kept 4 bases outside the gene matches. CDR3 length: 14 residues. Germline CDR1 is LNHDA and CDR2 is SQIVND (reference sequence). CDR3 amino acids: CASSSRQGNEKLFF. CDR3 sequence (DNA): TGTGCCAGTAGTTCCAGACAGGGTAATGAAAAACTGTTTTTT.

V gene TRBV3-1 (or the pseudogene TRBV3-2) combines with J gene TRBJ2-5; TRBD2 agrees at 11 bases. Germline lookup yields CDR1 LGHDT and CDR2 YNNKEL (reference sequence). After removal of 0 bases from V and 9 bases from J, the junction contained 6 bases not matched to a gene. The CDR3 loop spans 15 amino acids. CDR3 region: CASSQEMLAGGSQYF. The CDR3, as DNA: TGTGCCAGCAGCCAAGAGATGCTAGCGGGGGGTTCCCAGTACTTC.

The chain recombines TRBV5-5 with TRBJ1-1; 10 bases agree with TRBD1. V gave up 3 bases and J gave up 1 base; unmatched junction bases: 6. The germline CDR1 and CDR2 sequences are SGHKS and YYEKEE (reference sequence). The CDR3 has 16 amino acids. CDR3 nucleotides: TGTGCCAGCAGCTCCGGGACAGGGGTTGAGAACACTGAAGCTTTCTTT. Its protein is CASSSGTGVENTEAFF. Combining the CDR3 with reference TRBV5-5 and TRBJ1-1 gives the whole variable domain DAGVTQSPTHLIKTRGQQVTLRCSPISGHKSVSWYQQVLGQGPQFIFQYYEKEERGRGNFPDRFSARQFPNYSSELNVNALLLGDSALYLCASSSGTGVENTEAFFGQGTRLTVV.

Worth noting for this clone: One end of the junction varies from germline; a read error may be responsible. This CDR3 is CARSLGRGGDTGELFF. CDR3 DNA: TGCGCCCGCAGCTTGGGGCGGGGGGGCGACACCGGGGAGCTGTTTTTT. V usage is TRBV5-1 and J usage is TRBJ2-2; 9 bases map to TRBD2. Per the germline V gene, CDR1 is SGHRS and CDR2 is YFSETQ. This CDR3 contains 16 residues.

The V and J genes are TRBV29-1 and TRBJ1-2, with D uncertain. CDR3 length equals 12 residues. Germline CDR1 SQVTM, CDR2 ANQGSEA. The V end was cut by 3 bases, the J end by 0 bases, with 5 bases between. CDR3 sequence (DNA): TGCAGCGTTGATGGTCCTAACTATGGCTACACCTTC. This gives the protein CSVDGPNYGYTF.

V is TRBV5-1 and J is TRBJ2-5; 7 nucleotides agree with TRBD2. The V and J ends lost 4 bases and 2 bases, in that order; junction bases with no gene match: 8. The CDR3 runs to 15 residues. The germline CDR1 and CDR2 sequences are SGHRS and YFSETQ. The CDR3 nucleotides are TGCGCCAGCAGCCCAGGGACTACCCAACAAGAGACCCAGTACTTC. Its protein product is CASSPGTTQQETQYF.

The chain recombines TRBV27 with TRBJ1-6; D possibly corresponds to TRBD1 (6 bases). The CDR3 sequence is 14 residues long. V lost 3 bases, J lost 7 bases, and 10 bases lay in between. Germline V gene data show CDR1 as MNHEY and CDR2 as SMNVEV (reference sequence). CDR3: CASSFHRDNSPLHF. The CDR3 nucleotides are TGTGCCAGCAGTTTCCACAGGGACAATTCACCCCTCCACTTT.

DNA of the CDR3: TGTGCCAGTAGTAAGGTACAGGGAGGAAACACCATATATTTT. This encodes CASSKVQGGNTIYF. The V and J genes are TRBV19 and TRBJ1-3; D is perhaps TRBD1 (6 bases). Germline assignment: CDR1 LNHDA and CDR2 SQIVND (reference sequence). This CDR3 has 14 residues. V lost 4 bases and J 4 bases, leaving 11 bases between the germline ends.

This chain joins TRBV10-3 and TRBJ2-3; TRBD2 matches at 14 bases. J gave up 5 bases and V 10 bases, and 11 bases lay outside the gene matches. CDR1 and CDR2 from the germline V gene are ENHRY and SYGVKD. The CDR3 consists of 16 residues. In DNA, the CDR3 is TGTGCCAGCACAGACATCGGGACTAGCGGGGGAGATACGCAGTATTTT. It encodes CASTDIGTSGGDTQYF.

The J gene is TRBJ2-2, the V gene TRBV18; 8 nucleotides align to TRBD1. This CDR3 spans 16 amino acids. Looked up from germline, CDR1 is KGHSH and CDR2 is LQKENI. Trimming at V came to 4 bases and at J to 5 bases, leaving 9 bases not matched to a gene. CDR3: CASSRSGGARTGELFF. In DNA, the CDR3 is TGTGCCAGCTCACGGTCAGGGGGCGCAAGGACCGGGGAGCTGTTTTTT.

The chain combines TRBV24-1 with TRBJ2-7; D perhaps matches TRBD1 (5 bases). The CDR3 sequence is 14 residues long. Germline values: CDR1 KGHDR, CDR2 SFDVKD. Trimming took 12 bases from V and 1 from J, leaving 18 bases between them. The CDR3 DNA reads TGTGCCCGTCTGAAAGCGACAGAGTCCTACGAGCAGTACTTC. It is translated as CARLKATESYEQYF.

This sequence joins TRBV11-2 and TRBJ2-3; D not resolved. The V end lost 1 base, the J end lost 6 bases, and 5 bases lay between the germline ends. The CDR3 totals 12 residues. Per the germline V gene, CDR1 is SGHAT and CDR2 is FQNNGV. The CDR3 reads CASSLVSDTQYF. The CDR3 coding sequence is TGTGCCAGCAGCTTAGTTAGTGATACGCAGTATTTT. The full variable domain, its missing parts supplied by reference TRBV11-2 and TRBJ2-3, is EAGVAQSPRYKIIEKRQSVAFWCNPISGHATLYWYQQILGQGPKLLIQFQNNGVVDDSQLPKDRFSAERLKGVDSTLKIQPAKLEDSAVYLCASSLVSDTQYFGPGTRLTVL.

This clone occurred once. The chain recombines TRBV25-1 with TRBJ2-7; D is possibly TRBD1 (5 bases). Looked up from germline, CDR1 is MGHDK and CDR2 is SYGVNS. The V end lost 2 bases, the J end lost 3 bases, and 14 bases lay between the germline ends. CDR3 length: 15 residues. In DNA form, the CDR3 reads TGTGCCAGCAGTGAAACCGACAGCTCCTTCTACGAGCAGTACTTC. Encoded protein: CASSETDSSFYEQYF.

The CDR3 here is CASSPGGLAGGDSTDTQYF. CDR3 DNA: TGTGCCAGCAGCCCAGGGGGACTAGCGGGGGGAGATAGCACAGATACGCAGTATTTT. This sequence joins TRBV5-4 and TRBJ2-3; 15 bases fit TRBD2. Germline-derived CDR1 and CDR2 are SGHNT and YYREEE (reference sequence). Trimming took 4 bases from V and 0 from J; bases not matched to a gene: 9. This CDR3 is 19 amino acids long. Drawing the rest from reference TRBV5-4 and TRBJ2-3, the complete variable domain is ETGVTQSPTHLIKTRGQQVTLRCSSQSGHNTVSWYQQALGQGPQFIFQYYREEENGRGNFPPRFSGLQFPNYSSELNVNALELDDSALYLCASSPGGLAGGDSTDTQYFGPGTRLTVL.

J is TRBJ1-3 and V is TRBV4-2; D is uncertain. The CDR3 length is 16 residues. Trimming cost V 1 base and J 4 bases, with 14 bases left between them. The germline gives CDR1 LGHNA, CDR2 YNFKEQ. CDR3 DNA: TGTGCCAGCAGCCAAGCTAGAAGGGCCGCCGGAAACACCATATATTTT. Translated: CASSQARRAAGNTIYF.

The rearrangement uses TRBV7-6 and TRBJ2-2; maybe TRBD2 (6 bases). Trimming took off 11 bases at V and 3 bases at J, with 19 bases between the two ends. CDR1 is SGHVS, CDR2 FNYEAQ, per germline. This CDR3 is 15 amino acids long. Here the CDR3 reads CAGSLGGFDTGELFF. In nucleotides, the CDR3 is TGTGCCGGATCCCTTGGGGGGTTTGACACCGGGGAGCTGTTTTTT.

The chain links TRBV5-1 to TRBJ2-2, with D unclear. The germline gives CDR1 SGHRS, CDR2 YFSETQ. The CDR3 is 11 amino acids. The V and J ends lost 6 bases and 3 bases respectively, with 3 bases between them. The CDR3 sequence: CASKYTGELFF. The CDR3 nucleotides are TGCGCCAGCAAATACACCGGGGAGCTGTTTTTT.

The genes are TRBV6-5 and TRBJ1-5; D is uncertain. V lost 7 bases to trimming and J lost 3 bases, with 16 bases between them. This CDR3 has 15 amino acids. Per the germline V gene, CDR1 is MNHEY and CDR2 is SVGAGI. The chain's CDR3 is CASTQTGFNNQPQHF. CDR3 sequence (DNA): TGTGCCAGCACTCAGACTGGGTTTAACAATCAGCCCCAGCATTTT.

This sequence joins TRBV6-5 and TRBJ2-7, with 7 bases matching TRBD1. CDR1 and CDR2 from the germline V gene are MNHEY and SVGAGI. The length of the CDR3 is 13 residues. With V trimmed by 10 bases and J by 0 bases, 6 bases remained unmatched. Here the CDR3 reads CATGGDSSYEQYF. CDR3 sequence (DNA): TGTGCCACCGGTGGGGACAGCTCCTACGAGCAGTACTTC.